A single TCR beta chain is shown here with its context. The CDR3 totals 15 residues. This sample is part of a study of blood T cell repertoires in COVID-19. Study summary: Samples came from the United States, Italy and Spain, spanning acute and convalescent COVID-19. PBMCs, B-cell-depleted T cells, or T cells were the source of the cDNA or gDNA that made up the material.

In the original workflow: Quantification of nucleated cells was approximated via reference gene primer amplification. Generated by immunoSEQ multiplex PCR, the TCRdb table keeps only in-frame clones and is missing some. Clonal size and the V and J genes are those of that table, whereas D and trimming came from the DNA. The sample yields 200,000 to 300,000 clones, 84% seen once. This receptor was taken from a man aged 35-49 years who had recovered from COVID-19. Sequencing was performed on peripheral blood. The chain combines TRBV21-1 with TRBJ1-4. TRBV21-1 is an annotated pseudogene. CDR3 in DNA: TGTGCCAGCAGCAAAGGGCCGGGAGACAATGAAAAACTGTTTTTT. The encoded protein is CASSKGPGDNEKLFF.